This record looks at one T cell receptor beta chain sequence and its context. Antigen specificity is unknown. Its ends do not fully match the called genes, so a read error is possible. This CDR3 has 13 residues. CDR1 and CDR2 from the germline V gene are SGHRS and YFSETQ. The source of the sample is a study of blood T cells in healthy people across ages. Study-level results: Higher diversity and more naive CD4+ cells were features of long-lived donors, compared to aged donors. Observed TCR beta diversity per million T cells went down as age went up. This fall followed a roughly linear course with age.

Each individual donor underwent a draw of 8 to 10 milliliters of peripheral blood. Isolated PBMCs totaled at least 6 million in each sample. Using a J-beta primer mix together with a sample-barcoded 5' primer, a second PCR was run for roughly 6 to 12 cycles. TCRdb ran MiXCR on the 5' RACE reads and lists one entry per CDR3 protein. The sample shows some 1.4 million distinct CDR3 sequences, 42% of them seen only once. The receptor comes from a woman aged 18-29 years in good health. The chain uses TRBV5-1 and TRBJ2-4; D call uncertain. Near its end, the DNA agrees better with TRBJ2-7, so the J call may be wrong. Sequenced sample: blood. CDR3 bases: TGCGCCGGCAGCCCATCGGAACTATACGAGCAGTACTTC. Translation gives CAGSPSELYEQYF.